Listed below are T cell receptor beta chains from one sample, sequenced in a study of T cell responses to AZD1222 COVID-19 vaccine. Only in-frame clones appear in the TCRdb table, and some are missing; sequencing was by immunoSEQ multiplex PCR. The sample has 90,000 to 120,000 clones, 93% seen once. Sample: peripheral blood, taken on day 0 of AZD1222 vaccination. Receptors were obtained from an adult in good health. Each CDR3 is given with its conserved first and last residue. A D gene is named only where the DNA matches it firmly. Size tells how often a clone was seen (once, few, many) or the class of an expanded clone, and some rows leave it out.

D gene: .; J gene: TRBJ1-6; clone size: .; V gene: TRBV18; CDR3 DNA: TGTGCCAGCTCACCCGCACGGCAGGATAATTCACCCCTCCACTTT; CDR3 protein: CASSPARQDNSPLHF
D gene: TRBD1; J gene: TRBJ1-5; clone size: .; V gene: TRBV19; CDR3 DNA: TGTGCCAGTAGTATACAGGGGGCCCAGCCCCAGCATTTT; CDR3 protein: CASSIQGAQPQHF
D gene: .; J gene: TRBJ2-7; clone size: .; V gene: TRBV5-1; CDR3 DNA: TGCGCCAGCAGCACGGACAGTACCTCCTACGAGCAGTACTTC; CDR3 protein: CASSTDSTSYEQYF
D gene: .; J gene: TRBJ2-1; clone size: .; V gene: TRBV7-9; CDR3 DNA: TGTGCCAGCAGTCGAGCCGGGACCCCTCGGTATGGGCAGTTCTTC; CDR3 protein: CASSRAGTPRYGQFF
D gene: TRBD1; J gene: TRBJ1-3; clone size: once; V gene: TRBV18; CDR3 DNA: TGTGCCAGCTCACCGGATGGACAGGGGGTGAACACCATATATTTT; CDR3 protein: CASSPDGQGVNTIYF
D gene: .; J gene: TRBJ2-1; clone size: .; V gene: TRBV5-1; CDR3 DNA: TGCGCCAGCAGCCCGCTCGGGGCCTCGATACCCTACAATGAGCAGTTCTTC; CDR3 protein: CASSPLGASIPYNEQFF
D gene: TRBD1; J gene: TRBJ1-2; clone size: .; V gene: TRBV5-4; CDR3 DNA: TGTGCCAGCAGCATACAGGGGAAGAACGGTGGCTACACCTTC; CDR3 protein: CASSIQGKNGGYTF
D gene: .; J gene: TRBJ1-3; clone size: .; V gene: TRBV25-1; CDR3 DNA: TGTGCCAGCAGTGAATCGGGAAACACCATATATTTT; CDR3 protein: CASSESGNTIYF
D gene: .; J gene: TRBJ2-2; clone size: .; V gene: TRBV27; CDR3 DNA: TGTGCCAGCAGTCCAAGGAACACCGGGGAGCTGTTTTTT; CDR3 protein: CASSPRNTGELFF
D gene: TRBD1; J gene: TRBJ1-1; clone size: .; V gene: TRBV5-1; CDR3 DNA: TGCGCCAGCAGCTTGGCCGGGACAGAGAACACTGAAGCTTTCTTT; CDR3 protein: CASSLAGTENTEAFF
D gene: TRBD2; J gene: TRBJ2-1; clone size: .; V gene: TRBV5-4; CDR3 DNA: TGTGCCAGCAGCTTAGGACTAGCGCGAAACAATGAGCAGTTCTTC; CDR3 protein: CASSLGLARNNEQFF
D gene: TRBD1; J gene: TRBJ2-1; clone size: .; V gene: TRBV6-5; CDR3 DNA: TGTGCCAGCAGTTACCAAGGGACAGGGAATGAGCAGTTCTTC; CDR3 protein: CASSYQGTGNEQFF
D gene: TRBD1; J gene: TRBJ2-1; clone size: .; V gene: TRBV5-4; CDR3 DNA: TGTGCCAGCAGCCTCCCGGGACAGGCTACGGGAGAGCAGTTCTTC; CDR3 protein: CASSLPGQATGEQFF
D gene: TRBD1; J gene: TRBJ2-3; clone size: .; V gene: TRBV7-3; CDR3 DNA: TGTGCCAGCAGCCCAGACAGGGGTTCAAATACGCAGTATTTT; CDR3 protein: CASSPDRGSNTQYF
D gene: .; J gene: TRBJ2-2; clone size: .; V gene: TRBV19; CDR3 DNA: TGTGCCAGTACCAACACCGGGGAGCTGTTTTTT; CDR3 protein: CASTNTGELFF
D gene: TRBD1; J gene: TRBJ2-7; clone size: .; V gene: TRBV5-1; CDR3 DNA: TGCGCCAGCGCTAAACTGAACAGGGGTAACTACGAGCAGTACTTC; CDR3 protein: CASAKLNRGNYEQYF
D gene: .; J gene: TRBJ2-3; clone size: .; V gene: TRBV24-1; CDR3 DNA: TGTGCCACCAGCGCGCCCTCTAGCACAGATACGCAGTATTTT; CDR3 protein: CATSAPSSTDTQYF
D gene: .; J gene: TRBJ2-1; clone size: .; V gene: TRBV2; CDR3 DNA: TGTGCCAGCAGACGGACAGGGGGCGTGACTAGCGGGAGAGTGGAGCAGTTCTTC; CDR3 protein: CASRRTGGVTSGRVEQFF
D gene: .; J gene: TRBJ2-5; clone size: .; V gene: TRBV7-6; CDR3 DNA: TGTGCCAGCAGCTCTTTCGACCAAGAGACCCAGTACTTC; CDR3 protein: CASSSFDQETQYF
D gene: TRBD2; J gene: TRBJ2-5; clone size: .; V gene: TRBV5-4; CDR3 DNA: TGTGCCAGCCGACCCCGTGGAGCGGGAGGGAGTTCAGAGACCCAGTACTTC; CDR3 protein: CASRPRGAGGSSETQYF
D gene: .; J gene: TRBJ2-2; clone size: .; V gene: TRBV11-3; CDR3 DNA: TGTGCCAGCAGCCCAAGGGGGGGAGTGGAGGCCGGGGAGCTGTTTTTT; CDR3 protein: CASSPRGGVEAGELFF
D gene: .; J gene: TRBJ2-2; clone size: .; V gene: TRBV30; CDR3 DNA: TGTGCCTGGAGTGTTGTTCCCGGACATCGCACCGGGGAGCTGTTTTTT; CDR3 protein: CAWSVVPGHRTGELFF
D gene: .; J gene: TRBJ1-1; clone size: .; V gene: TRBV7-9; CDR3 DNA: TGTGCCAGCAGTTCCCGAGGCACTGAAGCTTTCTTT; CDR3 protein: CASSSRGTEAFF
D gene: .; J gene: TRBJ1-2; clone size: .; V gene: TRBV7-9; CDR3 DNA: TGTGCCAGCAGCCCACGAGGAAGAGGCTATGGCTACACCTTC; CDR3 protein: CASSPRGRGYGYTF
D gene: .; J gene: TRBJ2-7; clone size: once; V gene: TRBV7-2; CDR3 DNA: TGTGCCAGCAGCTCGGTGGGGGGAGCGGTGTACGCCTACGAGCAGTACTTC; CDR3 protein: CASSSVGGAVYAYEQYF
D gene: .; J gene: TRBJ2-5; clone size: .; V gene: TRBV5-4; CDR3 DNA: TGTGCCAGCAGCCAGAGTGTGGAGACCCAGTACTTC; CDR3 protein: CASSQSVETQYF
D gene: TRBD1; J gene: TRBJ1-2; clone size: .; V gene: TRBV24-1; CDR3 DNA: TGTGCCACCAGTGATGAGGGACAGGGTTTCCGTGGCTACACCTTC; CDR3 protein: CATSDEGQGFRGYTF
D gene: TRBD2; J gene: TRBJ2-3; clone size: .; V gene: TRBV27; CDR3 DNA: TGTGCCAGCAGTTTAGCGGGAGGGGGCCCAGATACGCAGTATTTT; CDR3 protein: CASSLAGGGPDTQYF
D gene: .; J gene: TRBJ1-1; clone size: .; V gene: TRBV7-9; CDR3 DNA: TGTGCCAGCAGCTTGCCCCTGTTGAGCACTGAAGCTTTCTTT; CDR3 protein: CASSLPLLSTEAFF
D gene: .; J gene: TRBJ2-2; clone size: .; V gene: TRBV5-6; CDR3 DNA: TGTGCCAGCAGCTCCTGGACCAGGGGATCGAGGAACACCGGGGAGCTGTTTTTT; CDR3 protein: CASSSWTRGSRNTGELFF
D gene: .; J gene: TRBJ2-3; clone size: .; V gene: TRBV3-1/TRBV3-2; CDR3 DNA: TGTGCCAGCAACCATCAGAACACAGATACGCAGTATTTT; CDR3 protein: CASNHQNTDTQYF
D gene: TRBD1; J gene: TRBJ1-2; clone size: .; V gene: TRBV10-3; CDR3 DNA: TGTGCCATCAGTGATAGAGACAGGGGGCACTATGGCTACACCTTC; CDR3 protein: CAISDRDRGHYGYTF
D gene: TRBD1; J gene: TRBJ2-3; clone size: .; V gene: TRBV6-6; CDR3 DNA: TGTGCCAGCAGGGGGCGGACAGGGGATTACACAGATACGCAGTATTTT; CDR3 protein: CASRGRTGDYTDTQYF
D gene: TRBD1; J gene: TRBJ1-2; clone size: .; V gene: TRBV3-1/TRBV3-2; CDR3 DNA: TGTGCCAGCAGCCAAGCTGACAGGGCAAGCTATGGCTACACCTTC; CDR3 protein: CASSQADRASYGYTF
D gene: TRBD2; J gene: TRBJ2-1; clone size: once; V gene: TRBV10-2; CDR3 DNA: TGCGCCAGCAGTGAAGGGTGGGGGAGGGCACCGTTCTTC; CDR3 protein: CASSEGWGRAPFF
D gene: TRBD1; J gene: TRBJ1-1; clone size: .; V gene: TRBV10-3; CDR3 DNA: TGTGCCATCAGGGGGGACAGGGGGTTTGTAGGCACTGAAGCTTTCTTT; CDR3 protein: CAIRGDRGFVGTEAFF
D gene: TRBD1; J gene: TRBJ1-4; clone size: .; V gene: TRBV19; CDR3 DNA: TGTGCCAGTAGTATAGCCGGGACAGGGTATTTGTATGAAAAACTGTTTTTT; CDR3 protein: CASSIAGTGYLYEKLFF
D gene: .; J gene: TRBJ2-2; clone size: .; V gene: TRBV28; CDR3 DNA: TGTGCCAGCAGTCCTCTAAAAAACACCGGGGAGCTGTTTTTT; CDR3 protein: CASSPLKNTGELFF
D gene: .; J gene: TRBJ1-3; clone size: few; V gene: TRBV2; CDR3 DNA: TGTGCCAGCACGAAGACTGGAAACACCATATATTTT; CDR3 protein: CASTKTGNTIYF
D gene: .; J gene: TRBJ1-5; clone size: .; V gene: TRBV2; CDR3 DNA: TGTGCCAGCAACAGGGTGTCCGGCAATCAGCCCCAGCATTTT; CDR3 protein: CASNRVSGNQPQHF
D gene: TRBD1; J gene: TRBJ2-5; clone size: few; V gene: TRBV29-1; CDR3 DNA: TGCAGCGTTGAAGTTCTCGCGACAGGGGACTTTCCGAAAGAGACCCAGTACTTC; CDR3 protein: CSVEVLATGDFPKETQYF
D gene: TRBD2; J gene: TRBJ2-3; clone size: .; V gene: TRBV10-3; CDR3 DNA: TGTGCCATCAGCCCTCGACTAGCGGGAGGGACAGATACGCAGTATTTT; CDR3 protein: CAISPRLAGGTDTQYF
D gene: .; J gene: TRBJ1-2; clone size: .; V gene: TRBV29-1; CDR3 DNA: TGCAGCGCCAAAGCCGGCCAGGGGATCGATGGCTACACCTTC; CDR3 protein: CSAKAGQGIDGYTF
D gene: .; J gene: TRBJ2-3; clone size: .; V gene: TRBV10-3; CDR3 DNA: TGTGCCACCGGAGGGGAAGGTACAGATACGCAGTATTTT; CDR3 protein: CATGGEGTDTQYF
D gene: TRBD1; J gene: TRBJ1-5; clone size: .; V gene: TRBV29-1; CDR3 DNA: TGCAGCGTTCAACAGGGGTATGGCAATCAGCCCCAGCATTTT; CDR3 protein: CSVQQGYGNQPQHF
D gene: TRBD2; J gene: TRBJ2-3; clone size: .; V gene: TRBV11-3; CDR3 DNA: TGTGCCAGCAGCTCGGGACTAGCGGCACCTAGCACAGATACGCAGTATTTT; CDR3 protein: CASSSGLAAPSTDTQYF
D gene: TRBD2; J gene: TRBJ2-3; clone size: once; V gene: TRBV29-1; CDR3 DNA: TGCAGCGTTCTGATCGAAGGTAGCGGGAGCACAGATACGCAGTATTTT; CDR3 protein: CSVLIEGSGSTDTQYF
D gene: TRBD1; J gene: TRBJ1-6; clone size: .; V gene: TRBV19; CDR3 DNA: TGTGCCAGTAGGCATCTACAGGGGGTTAATTCACCCCTCCACTTT; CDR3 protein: CASRHLQGVNSPLHF
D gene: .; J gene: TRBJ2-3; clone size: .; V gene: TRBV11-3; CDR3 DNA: TGTGCCAGCAGCTTGGGGGCGACAGATACGCAGTATTTT; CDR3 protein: CASSLGATDTQYF
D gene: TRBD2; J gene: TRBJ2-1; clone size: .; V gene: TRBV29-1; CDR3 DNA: TGCAGCGTTTCTAGCGGGAGCTCTGAGCAGTTCTTC; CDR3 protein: CSVSSGSSEQFF
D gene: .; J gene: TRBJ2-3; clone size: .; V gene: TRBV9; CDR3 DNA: TGTGCCAGCAGCGTAGGCCCCTCACCCCCCCCAGATACGCAGTATTTT; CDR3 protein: CASSVGPSPPPDTQYF
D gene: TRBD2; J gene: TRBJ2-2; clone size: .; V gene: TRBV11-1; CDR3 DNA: TGTGCCAGCGGTACGGGACTAGGCACCGGGGAGCTGTTTTTT; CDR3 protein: CASGTGLGTGELFF
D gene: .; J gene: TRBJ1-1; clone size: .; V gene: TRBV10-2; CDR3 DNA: TGCGCCAGCACCCCGACAGGGAACACTGAAGCTTTCTTT; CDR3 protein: CASTPTGNTEAFF